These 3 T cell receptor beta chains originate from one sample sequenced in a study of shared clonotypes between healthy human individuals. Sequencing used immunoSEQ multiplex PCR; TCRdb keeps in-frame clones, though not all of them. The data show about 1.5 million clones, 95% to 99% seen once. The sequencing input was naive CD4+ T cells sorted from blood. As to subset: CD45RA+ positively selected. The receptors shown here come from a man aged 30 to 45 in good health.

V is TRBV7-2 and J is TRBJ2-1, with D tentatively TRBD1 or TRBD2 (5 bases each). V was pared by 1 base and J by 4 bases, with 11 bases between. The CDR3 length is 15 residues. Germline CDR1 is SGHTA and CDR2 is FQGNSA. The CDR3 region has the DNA TGTGCCAGCAGCTTAGGGCAGGGACCATACAATGAGCAGTTCTTC. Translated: CASSLGQGPYNEQFF. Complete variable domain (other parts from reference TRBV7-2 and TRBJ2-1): GAGVSQSPSNKVTEKGKDVELRCDPISGHTALYWYRQSLGQGLEFLIYFQGNSAPDKSGLPSDRFSAERTGGSVSTLTIQRTQQEDSAVYLCASSLGQGPYNEQFFGPGTRLTVL.

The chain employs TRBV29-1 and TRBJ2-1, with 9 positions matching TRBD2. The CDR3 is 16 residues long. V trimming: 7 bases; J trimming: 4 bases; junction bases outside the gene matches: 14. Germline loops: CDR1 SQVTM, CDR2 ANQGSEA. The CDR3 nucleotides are TGCAGCGCCCCGAGATCGGGGACTAGCAGATACAATGAGCAGTTCTTC. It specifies CSAPRSGTSRYNEQFF.

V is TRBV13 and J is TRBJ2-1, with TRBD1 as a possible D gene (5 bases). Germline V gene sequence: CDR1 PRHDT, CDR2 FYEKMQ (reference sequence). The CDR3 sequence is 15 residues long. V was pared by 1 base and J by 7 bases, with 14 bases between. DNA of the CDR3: TGTGCCAGCAGCTTAGTAGGGGTGCGTCCGAATGAGCAGTTCTTC. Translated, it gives CASSLVGVRPNEQFF.